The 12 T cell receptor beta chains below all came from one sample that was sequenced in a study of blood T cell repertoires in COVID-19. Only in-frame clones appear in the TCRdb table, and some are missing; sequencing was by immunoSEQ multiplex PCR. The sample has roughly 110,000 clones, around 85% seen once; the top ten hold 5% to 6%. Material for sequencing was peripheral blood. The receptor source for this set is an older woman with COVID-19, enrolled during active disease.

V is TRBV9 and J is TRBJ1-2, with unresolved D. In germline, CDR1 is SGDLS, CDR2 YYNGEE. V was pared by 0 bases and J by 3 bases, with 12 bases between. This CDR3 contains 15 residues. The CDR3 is CASSVAGQLDYGYTF. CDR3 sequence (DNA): TGTGCCAGCAGCGTAGCGGGTCAGCTAGACTATGGCTACACCTTC.

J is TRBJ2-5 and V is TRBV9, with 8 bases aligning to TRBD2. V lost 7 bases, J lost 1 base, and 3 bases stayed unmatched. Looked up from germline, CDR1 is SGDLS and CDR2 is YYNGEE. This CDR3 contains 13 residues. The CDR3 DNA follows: TGTGCCAGCTCCAGCGGGGGCCAAGAGACCCAGTACTTC. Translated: CASSSGGQETQYF.

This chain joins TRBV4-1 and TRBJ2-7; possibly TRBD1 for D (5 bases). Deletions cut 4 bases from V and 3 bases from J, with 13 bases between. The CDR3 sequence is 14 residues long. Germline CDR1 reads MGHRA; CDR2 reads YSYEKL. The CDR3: CASSLLGQGYEQYF. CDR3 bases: TGCGCCAGCAGCCTTCTCGGGCAGGGCTACGAGCAGTACTTC.

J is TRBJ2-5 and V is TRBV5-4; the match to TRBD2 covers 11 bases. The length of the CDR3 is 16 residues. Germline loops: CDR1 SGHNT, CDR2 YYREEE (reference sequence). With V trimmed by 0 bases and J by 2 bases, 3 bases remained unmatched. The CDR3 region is CASSLVSGGDQETQYF. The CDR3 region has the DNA TGTGCCAGCAGCTTGGTTAGCGGGGGGGATCAAGAGACCCAGTACTTC.

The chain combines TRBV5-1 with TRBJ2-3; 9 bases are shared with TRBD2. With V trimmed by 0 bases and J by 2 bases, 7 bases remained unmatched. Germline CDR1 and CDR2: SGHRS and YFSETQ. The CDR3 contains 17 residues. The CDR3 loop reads CASSLGLAGRATDTQYF. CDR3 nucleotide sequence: TGCGCCAGCAGCTTGGGCCTAGCGGGGAGAGCCACAGATACGCAGTATTTT.

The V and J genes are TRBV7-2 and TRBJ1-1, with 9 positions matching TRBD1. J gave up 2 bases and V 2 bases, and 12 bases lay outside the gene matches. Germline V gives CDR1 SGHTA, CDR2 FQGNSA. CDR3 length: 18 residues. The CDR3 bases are TGTGCCAGCAGCTTACGGGGGGACAGGGCCTACTTCAACACTGAAGCTTTCTTT. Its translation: CASSLRGDRAYFNTEAFF.

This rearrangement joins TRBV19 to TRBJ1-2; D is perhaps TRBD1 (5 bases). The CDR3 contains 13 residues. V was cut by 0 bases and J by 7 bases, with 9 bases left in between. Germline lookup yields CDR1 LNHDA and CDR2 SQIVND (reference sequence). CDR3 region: CASSIDKGFGYTF. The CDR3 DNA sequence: TGTGCCAGTAGTATAGATAAGGGGTTTGGCTACACCTTC.

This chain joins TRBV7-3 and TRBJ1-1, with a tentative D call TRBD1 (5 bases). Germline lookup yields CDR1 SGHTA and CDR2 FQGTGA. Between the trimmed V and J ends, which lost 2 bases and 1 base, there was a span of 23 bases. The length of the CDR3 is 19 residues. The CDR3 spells CASSLLGRAEGEGNTEAFF. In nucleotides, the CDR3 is TGTGCCAGCAGCTTATTGGGACGGGCGGAGGGTGAGGGGAACACTGAAGCTTTCTTT.

The CDR3 region is CASSLGDTLETQYF. Written as DNA, the CDR3 is TGCGCCAGCAGCTTGGGGGACACCTTAGAGACCCAGTACTTC. The V call is TRBV5-1, the J call TRBJ2-5; possible D gene TRBD1, 6 bases. Between the trimmed V and J ends, which lost 0 bases and 4 bases, there was a span of 10 bases. Germline values: CDR1 SGHRS, CDR2 YFSETQ. CDR3 length: 14 residues.

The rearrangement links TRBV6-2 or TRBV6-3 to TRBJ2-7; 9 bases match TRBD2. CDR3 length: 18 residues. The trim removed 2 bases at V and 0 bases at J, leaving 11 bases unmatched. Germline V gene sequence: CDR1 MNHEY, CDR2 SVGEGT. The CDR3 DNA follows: TGTGCCAGCAGTTACGGATGGGATCCTAGCGGGGTCTCCTACGAGCAGTACTTC. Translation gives CASSYGWDPSGVSYEQYF.

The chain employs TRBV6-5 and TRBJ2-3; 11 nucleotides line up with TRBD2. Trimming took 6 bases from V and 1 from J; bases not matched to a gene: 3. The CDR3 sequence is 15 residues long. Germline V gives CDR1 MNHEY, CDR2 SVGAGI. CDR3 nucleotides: TGTGCCAGCAGGACACTAGCGGGGGGCACAGATACGCAGTATTTT. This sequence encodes CASRTLAGGTDTQYF.

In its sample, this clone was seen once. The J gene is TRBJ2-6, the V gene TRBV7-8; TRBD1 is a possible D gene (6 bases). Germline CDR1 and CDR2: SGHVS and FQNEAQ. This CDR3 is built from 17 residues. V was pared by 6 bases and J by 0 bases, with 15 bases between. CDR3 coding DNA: TGTGCCAGCAGGGCAGGGGCGTTTTACTCTGGGGCCAACGTCCTGACTTTC. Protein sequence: CASRAGAFYSGANVLTF.